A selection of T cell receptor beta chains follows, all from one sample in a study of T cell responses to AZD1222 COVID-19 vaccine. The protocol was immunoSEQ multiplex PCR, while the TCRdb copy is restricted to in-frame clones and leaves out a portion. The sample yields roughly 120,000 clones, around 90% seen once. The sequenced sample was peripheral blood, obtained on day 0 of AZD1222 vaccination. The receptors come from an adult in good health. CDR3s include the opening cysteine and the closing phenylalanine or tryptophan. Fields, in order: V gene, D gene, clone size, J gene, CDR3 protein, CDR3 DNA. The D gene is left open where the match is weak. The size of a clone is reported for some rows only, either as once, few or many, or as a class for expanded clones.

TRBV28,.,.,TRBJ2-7,CASSSGEGDEQYF,TGTGCCAGCAGTTCGGGGGAAGGAGACGAGCAGTACTTC
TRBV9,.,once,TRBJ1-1,CASSVGSGTLDPEAFF,TGTGCCAGCAGCGTAGGCTCTGGGACGTTGGACCCTGAAGCTTTCTTT
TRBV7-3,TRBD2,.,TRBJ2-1,CASSSSTSGRNEQFF,TGTGCCAGCAGCTCGTCGACTAGCGGACGCAATGAGCAGTTCTTC
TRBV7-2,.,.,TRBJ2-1,CASSLDGSSYNEQFF,TGTGCCAGCAGCTTAGATGGGAGCTCCTACAATGAGCAGTTCTTC
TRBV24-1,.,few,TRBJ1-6,CATSDGKEYNSPLHF,TGTGCCACCAGTGATGGGAAGGAGTATAATTCACCCCTCCACTTT
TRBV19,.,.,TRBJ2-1,CASSRGSGAYNEQFF,TGTGCCAGTAGTAGAGGTTCAGGGGCCTACAATGAGCAGTTCTTC
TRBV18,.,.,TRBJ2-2,CASSLQGPNTGELFF,TGTGCCAGCTCACTACAGGGTCCTAACACCGGGGAGCTGTTTTTT
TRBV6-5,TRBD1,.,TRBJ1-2,CASSGGQAGGYTF,TGTGCCAGCAGCGGTGGACAGGCGGGGGGCTACACCTTC
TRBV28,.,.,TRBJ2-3,CASSIQQTTFSTDTQYF,TGTGCCAGCAGTATACAACAGACAACCTTCAGCACAGATACGCAGTATTTT
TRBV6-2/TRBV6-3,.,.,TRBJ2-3,CASSLRVADTQYF,TGTGCCAGCAGTTTAAGGGTGGCAGATACGCAGTATTTT
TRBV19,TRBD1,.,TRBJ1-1,CASSMGWGTGHTEAFF,TGTGCCAGTAGTATGGGGTGGGGGACAGGCCACACTGAAGCTTTCTTT
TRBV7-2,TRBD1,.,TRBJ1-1,CASSWGQVGDTEAFF,TGTGCCAGCAGCTGGGGACAGGTAGGGGACACTGAAGCTTTCTTT
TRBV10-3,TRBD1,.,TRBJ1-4,CAISENPGQGFGEKLFF,TGTGCCATCAGTGAGAACCCGGGACAGGGATTTGGTGAAAAACTGTTTTTT
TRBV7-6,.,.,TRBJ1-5,CASSLYREFNQPQHF,TGTGCCAGCAGCCTTTACAGGGAATTTAATCAGCCCCAGCATTTT
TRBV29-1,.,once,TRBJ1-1,CSVEGREAFF,TGCAGCGTTGAGGGGCGAGAAGCTTTCTTT
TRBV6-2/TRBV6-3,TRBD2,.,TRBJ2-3,CASSEIAGGLRTDTQYF,TGTGCCAGCAGCGAGATAGCGGGGGGGCTTCGGACAGATACGCAGTATTTT
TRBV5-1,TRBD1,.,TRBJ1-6,CASSLGHGQGRAPLHF,TGCGCCAGCAGCTTGGGGCACGGACAGGGGAGGGCACCCCTCCACTTT
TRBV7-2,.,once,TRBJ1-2,CASSLYRVDYGYTF,TGTGCCAGCAGCTTATACCGGGTGGACTATGGCTACACCTTC
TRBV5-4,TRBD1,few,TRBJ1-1,CASSTEDRIDTEAFF,TGTGCCAGCAGCACCGAGGACAGGATAGACACTGAAGCTTTCTTT
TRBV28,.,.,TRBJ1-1,CASSGGQVEAFF,TGTGCCAGCAGTGGGGGGCAAGTTGAAGCTTTCTTT
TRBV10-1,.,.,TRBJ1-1,CASSDFHGGNTEAFF,TGCGCCAGCAGTGATTTTCACGGCGGGAACACTGAAGCTTTCTTT
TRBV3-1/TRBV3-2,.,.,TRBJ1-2,CASGVRGDGYTF,TGTGCCAGCGGGGTAAGGGGGGATGGCTACACCTTC
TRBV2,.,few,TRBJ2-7,CAIHGGTYEQYF,TGTGCCATTCATGGGGGGACCTACGAGCAGTACTTC
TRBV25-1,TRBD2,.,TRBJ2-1,CASMGTSGDNEQFF,TGTGCCAGCATGGGGACTAGCGGAGACAATGAGCAGTTCTTC
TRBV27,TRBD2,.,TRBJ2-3,CASRLLAAGDTQYF,TGTGCCAGCAGGCTACTAGCGGCAGGGGATACGCAGTATTTT
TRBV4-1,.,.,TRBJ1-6,CASSHPDSGGQVGSPLHF,TGCGCCAGCAGCCACCCGGATAGCGGGGGGCAGGTCGGATCACCCCTCCACTTT
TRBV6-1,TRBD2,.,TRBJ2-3,CASSVFGGSITDTQYF,TGTGCCAGCAGTGTATTCGGCGGGAGTATCACAGATACGCAGTATTTT